This T cell receptor (beta chain) was obtained from a study of T cell changes during pregnancy in multiple sclerosis. Sequenced by immunoSEQ multiplex PCR; TCRdb stores in-frame clones only, minus some. Of 80,000 to 100,000 clones in the sample, approximately 90% were seen once. V lost 4 bases, J lost 2 bases, and 1 base stayed unmatched. The length of the CDR3 is 15 residues. Germline-derived CDR1 and CDR2 are LNHDA and SQIVND (reference sequence). This clone was found once. This sequence originates from a female donor in good health, enrolled as a control in a pregnancy study. The source material was peripheral blood, sampled in the second trimester of pregnancy. The J gene is TRBJ2-6, the V gene TRBV19; 8 bases map to TRBD1. CDR3: CASSTTGAGANVLTF. The CDR3 bases are TGTGCCAGTAGTACGACAGGGGCTGGGGCCAACGTCCTGACTTTC.